This TCR beta chain was identified during a study of T cell responses to AZD1222 COVID-19 vaccine. For the study at large: Second-dose timings of about 4 or about 12 weeks were pooled.

This table comes from immunoSEQ multiplex PCR, and its TCRdb copy is limited to in-frame clones, with some not included. The sample has approximately 170,000 clones; over 85% are singletons. Concerning this clone: Its matching antigen is unknown.

Study results and caveats: Donor demographics were predominantly white British with a female majority; clonal diversity may be underestimated.

The sequencing used peripheral blood, collected on day 0 of AZD1222 vaccination. This clonotype was obtained from an adult in good health.

The CDR3 DNA reads as TGTGCCAGCAGCCAAGAACCGGGCACCTCCTATGGCTACACCTTC. It specifies CASSQEPGTSYGYTF. The chain combines TRBV14 with TRBJ1-2; D is undetermined. Germline CDR1 reads SGHDN; CDR2 reads FVKESK. V was pared by 0 bases and J by 4 bases, with 12 bases between. This CDR3 has 15 amino acids.